This T cell receptor (beta chain) was sequenced for a study of regulatory T cells in long-lasting Graves disease. The time point here: newly diagnosed GD, antithyroid drugs for less than 3 months. TCR sequences were obtained from RNA taken from PBMCs. This clonotype was found many times. Sequencing libraries for TCR beta were prepared with iRepertoire HTBI primers and Arm-PCR of CDR3 regions. One entry per CDR3 protein, called by TCRdb with MiXCR from the multiplex PCR reads. The sample includes approximately 540,000 distinct CDR3 sequences, around 12% of them seen just once. The same data also went into a second study, on T cells in Graves' hyperthyroidism and ophthalmopathy. That study reports: Uncontrolled infection, other autoimmune disease, pregnancy or lactation excluded patients. Diagnoses were made from clinical symptoms, serum measures (thyroxine and TRAb), thyroid ultrasound and orbital computed tomography.

The specimen comprised peripheral blood mononuclear cells (PBMCs), sampled at new diagnosis, from a patient treated with antithyroid drugs. This clonotype was sampled from a young woman with Graves disease.

CDR3: CASSKARLEQGNSPLHF. For the CDR3, the DNA is TGTGCCAGTAGTAAGGCGCGCTTAGAACAGGGGAATTCACCCCTCCACTTT. J is TRBJ1-6 and V is TRBV19, with 7 bases that match TRBD1. The germline CDR1 and CDR2 sequences are LNHDA and SQIVND (reference sequence). The V gene end was trimmed by 4 bases and the J gene end by 7 bases; junction bases not matched to a gene: 13. This CDR3 is built from 17 residues.